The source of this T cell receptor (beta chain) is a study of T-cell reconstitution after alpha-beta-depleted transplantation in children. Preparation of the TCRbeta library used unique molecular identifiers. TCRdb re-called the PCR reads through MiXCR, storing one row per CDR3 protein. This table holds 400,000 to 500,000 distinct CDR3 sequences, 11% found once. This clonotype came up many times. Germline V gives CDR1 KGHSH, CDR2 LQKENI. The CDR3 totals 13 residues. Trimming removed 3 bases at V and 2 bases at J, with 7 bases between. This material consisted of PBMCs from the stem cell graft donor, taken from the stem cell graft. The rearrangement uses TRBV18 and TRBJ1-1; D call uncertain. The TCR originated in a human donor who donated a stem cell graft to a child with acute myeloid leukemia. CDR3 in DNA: TGTGCCAGCTCACCCGCACTCAACACTGAAGCTTTCTTT. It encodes CASSPALNTEAFF.